One and the same sample provided the 5 T cell receptor beta chains below, sequenced in a study of preoperative IRX-2 immunotherapy in early breast cancer. Sequencing used immunoSEQ multiplex PCR; TCRdb keeps in-frame clones, though not all of them. Here the sample spans 35,000 to 55,000 clones, less than 95% being singletons. The treatment here: preoperative locoregional IRX-2 cytokine immunotherapy. This specimen consisted of tumor tissue, obtained after IRX-2 immunotherapy. These receptors originate from a human donor with breast cancer.

The chain links TRBV2 to TRBJ1-2; 7 bases map to TRBD1. The germline V gene encodes CDR1 SNHLY and CDR2 FYNNEI. This CDR3 has 14 residues. V gave up 5 bases and J gave up 4 bases; unmatched junction bases: 7. CDR3: CASSYRGGSYGYTF. CDR3 DNA sequence: TGTGCCAGCAGTTACAGGGGAGGTAGCTATGGCTACACCTTC.

This clone was seen once. The rearrangement joins TRBV15 to TRBJ2-5; D call uncertain. Germline V lookup: CDR1 LNHNV, CDR2 YYDKDF (reference sequence). The CDR3 totals 14 residues. The V end was cut by 0 bases, the J end by 9 bases, with 14 bases between. The CDR3 DNA reads TGTGCCACCAGCAGAGAGGCGAAAAGGGTACCCCAGTACTTC. Translating gives CATSREAKRVPQYF.

A single count supports this clone. The DNA of the CDR3 is TGTGCCAGCAGCTTAGGCGGGGTTGGCGGGGAGCTGTTTTTT. Protein: CASSLGGVGGELFF. The chain carries TRBV7-9 and TRBJ2-2; a weak D match, TRBD2 (6 bases). The V gene lost 1 base and the J gene lost 7 bases, with 10 bases spanning the gap. The CDR3 sequence is 14 residues long. CDR1 is SEHNR, CDR2 FQNEAQ, per germline (reference sequence).

This chain links TRBV19 with TRBJ2-2, with D possibly being TRBD2 (5 bases). CDR1 and CDR2 (germline): LNHDA, SQIVND (reference sequence). CDR3 length: 16 residues. Trimming removed 7 bases at V and 5 bases at J, with 20 bases between. CDR3 amino acids: CASTSHGQRDTGELFF. CDR3 bases: TGTGCCAGTACATCTCATGGTCAACGGGATACCGGGGAGCTGTTTTTT.

V gene TRBV7-2 combines with J gene TRBJ2-3; 8 bases are shared with TRBD2. The germline V gene encodes CDR1 SGHTA and CDR2 FQGNSA. Trimming cost V 5 bases and J 5 bases; bases outside gene matches: 6. This CDR3 has 14 amino acids. The CDR3 is CASSPPGGKDTQYF. The CDR3 bases are TGTGCCAGCAGCCCGCCGGGGGGGAAAGATACGCAGTATTTT.